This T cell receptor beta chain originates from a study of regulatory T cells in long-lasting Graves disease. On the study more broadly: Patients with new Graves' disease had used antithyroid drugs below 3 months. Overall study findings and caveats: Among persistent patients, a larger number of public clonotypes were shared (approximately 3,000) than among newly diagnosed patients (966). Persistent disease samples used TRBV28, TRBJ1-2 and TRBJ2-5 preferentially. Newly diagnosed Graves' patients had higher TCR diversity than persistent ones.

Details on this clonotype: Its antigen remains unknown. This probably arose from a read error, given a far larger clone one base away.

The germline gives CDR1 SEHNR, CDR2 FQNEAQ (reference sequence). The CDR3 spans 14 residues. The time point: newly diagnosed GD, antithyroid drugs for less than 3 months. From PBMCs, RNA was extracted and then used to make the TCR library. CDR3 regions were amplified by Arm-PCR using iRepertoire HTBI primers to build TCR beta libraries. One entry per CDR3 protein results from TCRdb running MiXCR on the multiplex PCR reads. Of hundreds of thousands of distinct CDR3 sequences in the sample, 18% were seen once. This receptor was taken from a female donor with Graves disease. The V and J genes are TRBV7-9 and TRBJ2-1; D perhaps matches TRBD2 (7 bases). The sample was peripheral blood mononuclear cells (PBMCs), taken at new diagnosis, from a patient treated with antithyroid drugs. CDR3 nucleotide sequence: TGTGCCAGCAGCGGGGGGCGGGGGCTGGATGAGCAGCTCTTC. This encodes CASSGGRGLDEQLF.